This T cell receptor (beta chain) was observed in a study of cytomegalovirus exposure and HLA in healthy donors. Study-level findings and limits: The authors later linked a missense DCLRE1C variant to TCR beta V- and J-gene trimming. Relative to equally common others, HLA-associated TCR beta chains showed greater clonal expansion in a later analysis.

V trimming: 6 bases; J trimming: 2 bases; junction bases outside the gene matches: 0. From germline, CDR1 is LNHDA and CDR2 SQIVND (reference sequence). The CDR3 has 13 amino acids. Points on this clone: Its matching antigen is unknown.

PCR was performed using 60 Vbeta and 13 Jbeta primers. Sequencing was performed with immunoSEQ multiplex PCR; in TCRdb, only in-frame clones are kept and a portion is missing. Here the sample spans 150,000 to 200,000 clones, roughly 90% being singletons. The receptor comes from a boy aged 2 to 9 in good health and CMV-seronegative. Source material: PBMCs. The chain recombines TRBV19 with TRBJ1-2, with TRBD1 matching over 10 bases. CDR3 sequence: CASRTGGNYGYTF. The CDR3 nucleotides are TGTGCCAGTAGGACAGGGGGCAACTATGGCTACACCTTC.